This passage covers 18 T cell receptor beta chains from one sample sequenced in a study of Tregs in tolerant kidney transplant recipients. Assay: immunoSEQ multiplex PCR; the TCRdb copy retains only in-frame clones and omits some. The sample includes some 110,000 clones, around nine tenths of them seen just once. The sample comprised CD4+ T cells from blood. The receptors stem from a human donor in good health.

The chain links TRBV2 to TRBJ1-3; 7 bases align to TRBD1. There are 16 residues in the CDR3. V trimming: 7 bases; J trimming: 0 bases; junction bases outside the gene matches: 9. CDR1 and CDR2 (germline): SNHLY, FYNNEI. The CDR3: CASTPDRLSSGNTIYF. Here the CDR3 DNA reads TGTGCCAGCACCCCGGACAGGCTGAGCTCTGGAAACACCATATATTTT.

In DNA form, the CDR3 reads TGTGCCAGCAGTTTCGGACAGACCTATGGCTACACCTTC. Protein product: CASSFGQTYGYTF. The rearrangement joins TRBV2 to TRBJ1-2, with a tentative D call TRBD1 (6 bases). This CDR3 contains 13 residues. The V gene lost 5 bases and the J gene lost 4 bases, with 11 bases spanning the gap. The germline gives CDR1 SNHLY, CDR2 FYNNEI.

The chain recombines TRBV14 with TRBJ1-1; TRBD1 matches 8 bases. Germline values: CDR1 SGHDN, CDR2 FVKESK. This CDR3 is 14 amino acids long. Trimming removed 9 bases from V and 5 bases from J; junction bases left unmatched: 11. CDR3 sequence (DNA): TGTGCCAGTTCTTTGAACAGGGGGGGGACTGAAGCTTTCTTT. Its translation: CASSLNRGGTEAFF.

The chain couples TRBV11-1 to TRBJ2-2, with D maybe TRBD2 (6 bases). Trimming left V 5 bases short and J 4 bases short, with 17 bases between. The germline CDR1 and CDR2 sequences are SGHAT and FQDESV (reference sequence). CDR3 length: 16 residues. This CDR3 reads CASSRLARRGTGELFF. The CDR3 bases are TGTGCCAGCAGCCGTTTAGCGAGGCGGGGCACCGGGGAGCTGTTTTTT.

The V and J genes are TRBV18 and TRBJ2-1; tentatively, D is TRBD1 (6 bases). The CDR3 sequence is 15 residues long. The V and J ends lost 4 bases and 9 bases respectively, with 19 bases between them. Germline V CDR1 and CDR2: KGHSH, LQKENI. CDR3 bases: TGTGCCAGCTCACTCCCCTTGGGGGCATTTGGTGAGCAGTTCTTC. This codes for CASSLPLGAFGEQFF.

The V and J genes are TRBV2 and TRBJ1-3; D remains unclear. The CDR3 runs 16 residues. CDR1 is SNHLY, CDR2 FYNNEI, per germline. V was pared by 0 bases and J by 0 bases, with 9 bases between. The CDR3 DNA is TGTGCCAGCAGTGAAGCCGGCACCTACTCTGGAAACACCATATATTTT. Amino acid sequence: CASSEAGTYSGNTIYF.

The gene calls are TRBV2 and TRBJ1-5, with 12 bases identical to TRBD1. Trimming removed 3 bases from V and 10 bases from J; junction bases left unmatched: 4. The CDR3 has 14 residues. Germline V gene sequence: CDR1 SNHLY, CDR2 FYNNEI. The CDR3 nucleotides are TGTGCCAGCAGTGAGGGACAGGGGGCTAAACCCCAGCATTTT. Its protein product is CASSEGQGAKPQHF.

The chain is built from TRBV11-2 and TRBJ2-1, with D unclear. Trimming left V 4 bases short and J 5 bases short, with 18 bases between. The length of the CDR3 is 16 residues. From germline, CDR1 is SGHAT and CDR2 FQNNGV. The CDR3 spells CASSSSLPLYDNEQFF. The CDR3, as DNA: TGTGCCAGCAGCTCCTCGTTGCCTCTCTATGACAATGAGCAGTTCTTC.

This sequence joins TRBV18 and TRBJ1-1; unclear D gene. V shed 3 bases and J shed 0 bases, with 11 bases lying between them. The CDR3 covers 15 residues. Germline loops: CDR1 KGHSH, CDR2 LQKENI. CDR3 sequence reads: CASSPVASMNTEAFF. For the CDR3, the DNA is TGTGCCAGCTCACCGGTAGCCAGCATGAACACTGAAGCTTTCTTT. The entire variable domain, with the rest obtained from reference TRBV18 and TRBJ1-1, is as follows: NAGVMQNPRHLVRRRGQEARLRCSPMKGHSHVYWYRQLPEEGLKFMVYLQKENIIDESGMPKERFSAEFPKEGPSILRIQQVVRGDSAAYFCASSPVASMNTEAFFGQGTRLTVV.

The J gene is TRBJ1-2, the V gene TRBV30, with 9 bases that match TRBD1. There are 13 residues in the CDR3. Germline assignment: CDR1 GTSNPN and CDR2 SVGIG (reference sequence). The CDR3 region is CAGTGGVGYGYTF. As DNA, the CDR3 is TGTGCAGGAACAGGGGGCGTCGGCTATGGCTACACCTTC. The whole variable domain, remainder taken from reference TRBV30 and TRBJ1-2, is SQTIHQWPATLVQPVGSPLSLECTVEGTSNPNLYWYRQAAGRGLQLLFYSVGIGQISSEVPQNLSASRPQDRQFILSSKKLLLSDSGFYLCAGTGGVGYGYTFGSGTRLTVV.

The chain couples TRBV7-2 to TRBJ2-5, with D tentatively TRBD1 (6 bases). In germline, CDR1 is SGHTA, CDR2 FQGNSA. The CDR3 has 18 residues. Trimming shortened V by 0 bases and J by 2 bases, and 19 bases separated the two germline ends. For the CDR3, the DNA is TGTGCCAGCAGCTTAGCCAGGGGCTACGACCGGGCTCAAGAGACCCAGTACTTC. This gives the protein CASSLARGYDRAQETQYF.

The rearrangement joins TRBV5-1 to TRBJ2-7, with D perhaps matching TRBD1 (6 bases). Germline V CDR1 and CDR2: SGHRS, YFSETQ. The CDR3 covers 17 residues. V gave up 2 bases and J gave up 2 bases, with 20 bases separating them. CDR3 sequence (DNA): TGCGCCAGCAGCTTTCAATCGTTCGTAGGACAGACCTACGAGCAGTACTTC. This translates into CASSFQSFVGQTYEQYF.

The chain uses TRBV27 and TRBJ2-6; no firm D call. Per the germline V gene, CDR1 is MNHEY and CDR2 is SMNVEV (reference sequence). This CDR3 region has 13 residues. The germline V and J ends were trimmed by 8 bases and 2 bases, with 7 bases remaining between them. CDR3: CASRVAGANVLTF. The DNA for the CDR3 is TGTGCCAGCCGGGTGGCTGGGGCCAACGTCCTGACTTTC.

The chain couples TRBV5-1 to TRBJ2-1, with 7 bases fitting TRBD2. CDR3 length: 17 residues. CDR1 is SGHRS, CDR2 YFSETQ, per germline. Germline trimming cut 3 bases from V and 6 bases from J; bases unmatched to any gene: 15. CDR3 nucleotide sequence: TGCGCCAGCAGCTCGGGCAGGAGCGGGGCGACGGGCAATGAGCAGTTCTTC. This translates into CASSSGRSGATGNEQFF. The full variable domain, with the rest looked up from reference TRBV5-1 and TRBJ2-1, is KAGVTQTPRYLIKTRGQQVTLSCSPISGHRSVSWYQQTPGQGLQFLFEYFSETQRNKGNFPGRFSGRQFSNSRSEMNVSTLELGDSALYLCASSSGRSGATGNEQFFGPGTRLTVL.

The gene calls are TRBV18 and TRBJ1-1; 10 bases are shared with TRBD1. The germline V gene has CDR1 KGHSH and CDR2 LQKENI. The CDR3 runs 17 residues. J lost 1 base, V lost 4 bases, and 9 bases had no gene match. The CDR3 region is CASSHPGTGDKNTEAFF. CDR3 DNA: TGTGCCAGCTCACATCCCGGGACAGGGGACAAGAACACTGAAGCTTTCTTT.

To note about this clone: Other DNA sequences from this sample encode an identical CDR3 as well. CDR3 loop: CASSQGTGYGYTF. The CDR3 DNA reads as TGTGCCAGCAGCCAAGGGACAGGCTATGGCTACACCTTC. The gene calls are TRBV14 and TRBJ1-2; TRBD1 aligns across 7 bases. Per germline, CDR1 SGHDN and CDR2 FVKESK. This CDR3 has 13 amino acids. V trimming: 1 base; J trimming: 4 bases; junction bases outside the gene matches: 0.

The V and J genes are TRBV5-5 and TRBJ2-5; 9 bases align to TRBD1. The junction had 2 bases not matched to a gene; V was cut back by 3 bases and J by 5 bases. CDR1 SGHKS and CDR2 YYEKEE come from the germline V gene (reference sequence). CDR3 length: 13 residues. CDR3 sequence (DNA): TGTGCCAGCAGCTACAGGGGGCTGGAGACCCAGTACTTC. It translates to CASSYRGLETQYF.

The rearrangement links TRBV20-1 to TRBJ1-5; no clear D gene. The CDR3 is 11 amino acids. Germline V CDR1 and CDR2: DFQATT, SNEGSKA (reference sequence). V was cut by 3 bases and J by 9 bases, with 9 bases left in between. The CDR3 coding sequence is TGCAGTGCTAGGAGTGGGTGGCCCCAGCATTTT. It is translated as CSARSGWPQHF.